A selection of T cell receptor beta chains follows, all from one sample in a study of a mutant IDH1 vaccine in newly diagnosed glioma. The repertoire was sequenced with immunoSEQ multiplex PCR; TCRdb's copy has only in-frame clones and lacks some. This sample yields 70,000 to 90,000 clones, of which 65% to 90% are seen a single time; 2% to 2.5% belongs to the top ten. For these receptors, no antigen is known. The sample consisted of PBMCs, taken from a glioma patient whose treatment included an IDH1 peptide vaccine. The source of these receptors is a man aged 25-45 years with glioma. Some clones in this sample may be carry-over from other donors' samples. Each CDR3 is given with its conserved first and last residue. D genes are given only for firm matches. Part of the rows lack a size; the others show once, few, many or a class for expanded clones.

TRBD1	TRBV19	TRBJ1-4	-	CASSIGGTANEKLFF	TGTGCCAGTAGTATCGGCGGGACAGCTAATGAAAAACTGTTTTTT
TRBD2	TRBV7-9	TRBJ2-1	-	CASSPSGSAYNEQFF	TGTGCCAGCAGCCCCAGCGGGAGCGCTTACAATGAGCAGTTCTTC
TRBD2	TRBV7-2	TRBJ2-7	-	CASSLTGGSYEQYF	TGTGCCAGCAGCTTAACGGGGGGATCCTACGAGCAGTACTTC
-	TRBV5-1	TRBJ1-2	-	CASSLAADNYGYTF	TGCGCCAGCAGCTTGGCGGCGGATAACTATGGCTACACCTTC
-	TRBV2	TRBJ1-3	-	CASSVTGSGNTIYF	TGTGCCAGCAGTGTAACAGGCTCTGGAAACACCATATATTTT
TRBD1	TRBV19	TRBJ1-4	-	CASSSLPGQRGANEKLFF	TGTGCCAGTAGTTCTTTACCGGGACAGCGCGGGGCTAATGAAAAACTGTTTTTT
-	TRBV28	TRBJ2-7	-	CASSPGGGVGYEQYF	TGTGCCAGCAGCCCTGGGGGTGGGGTTGGATACGAGCAGTACTTC
-	TRBV5-1	TRBJ1-5	-	CASSLGPRNQPQHF	TGCGCCAGCAGCTTGGGACCGAGGAATCAGCCCCAGCATTTT
TRBD2	TRBV7-9	TRBJ2-7	once	CASSPRTSGKGEQYF	TGTGCCAGCAGCCCCCGGACTAGCGGGAAAGGGGAGCAGTACTTC
-	TRBV19	TRBJ1-1	few	CASSISPGDTEAFF	TGTGCCAGTAGTATATCCCCAGGGGACACTGAAGCTTTCTTT
-	TRBV30	TRBJ1-5	-	CAWSRGAAQPQHF	TGTGCCTGGAGTCGAGGTGCGGCTCAGCCCCAGCATTTT
-	TRBV11-2	TRBJ1-6	-	CASSLDQLGTQNSPLHF	TGTGCCAGCAGCTTAGATCAACTCGGGACCCAAAATTCACCCCTCCACTTT
TRBD1	TRBV5-1	TRBJ2-3	-	CASSYGQGAHASTDTQYF	TGCGCCAGCAGCTACGGACAGGGGGCGCACGCTAGCACAGATACGCAGTATTTT
-	TRBV7-2	TRBJ1-5	-	CASSAGNQPQHF	TGTGCCAGCAGCGCAGGGAATCAGCCCCAGCATTTT
-	TRBV7-2	TRBJ2-1	-	CASPPRWGQGAGGEFF	-
-	TRBV7-2	TRBJ2-1	-	CASRYRTSPEQFF	TGTGCCAGCCGATACAGGACATCTCCGGAGCAGTTCTTC
-	TRBV7-2	TRBJ2-1	-	CASSLARDYNEQFF	TGTGCCAGCAGCTTGGCCAGGGACTACAATGAGCAGTTCTTC
-	TRBV28	TRBJ2-1	-	CASSLLARNEQFF	TGTGCCAGCAGTTTACTAGCCCGCAATGAGCAGTTCTTC
-	TRBV19	TRBJ2-3	-	CASSLGVSTDTQYF	TGTGCCAGTAGTCTGGGGGTATCCACAGATACGCAGTATTTT
-	TRBV7-2	TRBJ2-4	once	CASSLGGAGKNIQYF	TGTGCCAGCAGCTTAGGAGGGGCAGGGAAGAACATTCAGTACTTC
TRBD2	TRBV2	TRBJ2-5	-	CASSAGRWETQYF	TGTGCCAGCAGTGCCGGGAGGTGGGAGACCCAGTACTTC
-	TRBV7-3	TRBJ2-7	-	CASSLWGPPYEQYF	TGTGCCAGCAGCTTGTGGGGTCCCCCCTACGAGCAGTACTTC
TRBD2	TRBV19	TRBJ2-2	-	CASRRAGGRTGELFF	TGTGCCAGTAGAAGGGCGGGAGGGAGAACCGGGGAGCTGTTTTTT
-	TRBV2	TRBJ2-1	-	CASQGYSYNEQFF	TGTGCCAGCCAGGGGTATTCCTACAATGAGCAGTTCTTC